The present TCR beta chain was sequenced within a study of cytomegalovirus exposure and HLA in healthy donors. Study context: Earlier work reported 95 million to 130 million unique TCR beta sequences from approximately 180 million T cells.

PCR employed 60 Vbeta and 13 Jbeta primers. The protocol was immunoSEQ multiplex PCR, while the TCRdb copy is restricted to in-frame clones and leaves out a portion. Of about 130,000 clones listed, 70% are singletons. This clone came up a few times. The origin of this receptor is a woman aged 55-75 years in good health and CMV-seropositive. Input material: PBMCs.

In DNA form, the CDR3 reads TGCGCCAGCAGCCAAGATCGGCCGGGGGAGACCCAGTACTTC. Encoded protein: CASSQDRPGETQYF. The rearrangement joins TRBV4-1 to TRBJ2-5; D is possibly TRBD2 (5 bases). The CDR3 runs 14 residues. Trimming took 0 bases from V and 5 from J, leaving 10 bases between them. Germline V gene lookup returns CDR1 MGHRA and CDR2 YSYEKL.